Sequencing of this T cell receptor beta chain was carried out in a study of tumor and adjacent non-tumor tissue in lung cancer. About the study: There were some 12 adenocarcinoma, a couple of squamous cell carcinoma and 1 small cell lung cancer cases. Samples averaged roughly 4.2 million productive TCRbeta reads each.

General study points: Significantly higher TCR diversity was found in tumor than normal lung. Normal lung showed higher cumulative top 100 clone frequency than tumor.

This CDR3 is built from 12 residues. CDR1 is MNHEY, CDR2 SVGAGI, per germline. Three rounds of nested PCR, following a modified ARM-PCR protocol, produced the TCRbeta library. MiXCR was run by TCRdb on the multiplex PCR reads, yielding one entry per CDR3 protein. The sample has 68,000 or so distinct CDR3 sequences, about 61% seen once; the top ten hold 20% to 25%. Of note for this clonotype: The antigen is undetermined. Germline and junction disagree at one end, which may indicate a read error.

This sample's RNA came from whole unsorted tissue. V gene TRBV6-5 combines with J gene TRBJ1-6; perhaps TRBD1 as D (6 bases). The receptor comes from a man between 45 and 60 years old with non-small cell lung cancer. The sample taken for sequencing was lung tumor tissue. The CDR3: CASAVRGSPPRF. The DNA of the CDR3 is TGTGCCAGCGCGGTCAGGGGTTCACCCCCCCGCTTT.